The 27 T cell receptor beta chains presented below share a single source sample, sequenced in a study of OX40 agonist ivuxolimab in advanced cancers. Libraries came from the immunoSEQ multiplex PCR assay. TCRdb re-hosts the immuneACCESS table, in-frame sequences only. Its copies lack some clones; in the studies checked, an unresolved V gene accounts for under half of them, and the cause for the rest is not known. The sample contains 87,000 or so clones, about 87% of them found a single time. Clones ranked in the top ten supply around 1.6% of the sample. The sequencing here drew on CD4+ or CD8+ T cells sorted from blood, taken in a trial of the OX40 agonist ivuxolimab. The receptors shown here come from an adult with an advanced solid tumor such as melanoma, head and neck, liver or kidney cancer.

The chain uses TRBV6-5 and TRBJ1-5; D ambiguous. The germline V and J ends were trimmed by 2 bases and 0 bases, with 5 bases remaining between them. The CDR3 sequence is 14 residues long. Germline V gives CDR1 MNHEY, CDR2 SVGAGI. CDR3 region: CASSYGASNQPQHF. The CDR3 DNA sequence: TGTGCCAGCAGTTACGGCGCTAGCAATCAGCCCCAGCATTTT.

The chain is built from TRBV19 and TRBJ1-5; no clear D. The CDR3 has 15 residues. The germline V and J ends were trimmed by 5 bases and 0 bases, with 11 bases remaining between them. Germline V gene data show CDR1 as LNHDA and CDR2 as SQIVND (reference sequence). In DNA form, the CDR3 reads TGTGCCAGTAGTCCCGGACTAAATAGCAATCAGCCCCAGCATTTT. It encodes CASSPGLNSNQPQHF. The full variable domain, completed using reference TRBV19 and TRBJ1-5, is DGGITQSPKYLFRKEGQNVTLSCEQNLNHDAMYWYRQDPGQGLRLIYYSQIVNDFQKGDIAEGYSVSREKKESFPLTVTSAQKNPTAFYLCASSPGLNSNQPQHFGDGTRLSIL.

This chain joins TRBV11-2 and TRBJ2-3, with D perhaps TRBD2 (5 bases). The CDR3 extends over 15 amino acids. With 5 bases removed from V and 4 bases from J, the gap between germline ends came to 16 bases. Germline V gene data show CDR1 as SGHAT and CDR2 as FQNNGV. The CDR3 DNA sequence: TGTGCCAGCAGCCAACGGACCAGCGGAGCAGATACGCAGTATTTT. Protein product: CASSQRTSGADTQYF.

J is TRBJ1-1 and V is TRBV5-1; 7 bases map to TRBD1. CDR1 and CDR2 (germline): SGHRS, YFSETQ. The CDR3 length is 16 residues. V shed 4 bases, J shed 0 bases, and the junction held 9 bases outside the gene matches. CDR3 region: CASSDRDRTMNTEAFF. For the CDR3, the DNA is TGCGCCAGCAGCGACCGGGACAGAACGATGAACACTGAAGCTTTCTTT.

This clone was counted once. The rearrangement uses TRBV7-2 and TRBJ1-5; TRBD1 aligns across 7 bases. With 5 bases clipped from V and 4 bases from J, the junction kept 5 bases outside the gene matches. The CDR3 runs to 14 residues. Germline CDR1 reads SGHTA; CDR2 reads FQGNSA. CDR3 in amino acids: CASSKGAGNQPQHF. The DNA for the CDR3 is TGTGCCAGCAGCAAGGGGGCAGGAAATCAGCCCCAGCATTTT.

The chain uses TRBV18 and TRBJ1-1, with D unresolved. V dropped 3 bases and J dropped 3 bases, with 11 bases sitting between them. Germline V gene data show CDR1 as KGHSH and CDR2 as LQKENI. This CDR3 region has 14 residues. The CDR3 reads CASSPVATDTEAFF. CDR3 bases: TGTGCCAGCTCACCGGTGGCTACGGACACTGAAGCTTTCTTT.

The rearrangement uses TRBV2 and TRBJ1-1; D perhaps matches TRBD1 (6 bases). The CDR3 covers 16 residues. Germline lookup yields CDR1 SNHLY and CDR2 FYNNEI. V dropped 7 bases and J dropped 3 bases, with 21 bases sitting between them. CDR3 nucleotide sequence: TGTGCCAGCATTCCCCTGGGAGGGGGACAATACACTGAAGCTTTCTTT. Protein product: CASIPLGGGQYTEAFF.

DNA of the CDR3: TGTGCCAGTAGTATCTCTGGACTAGCGGGGAGTCCATACAATGAGCAGTTCTTC. Its protein is CASSISGLAGSPYNEQFF. This chain connects TRBV19 to TRBJ2-1, with 12 bases fitting TRBD2. Trimming removed 3 bases from V and 4 bases from J; junction bases left unmatched: 10. The germline V gene encodes CDR1 LNHDA and CDR2 SQIVND (reference sequence). This CDR3 spans 18 amino acids.

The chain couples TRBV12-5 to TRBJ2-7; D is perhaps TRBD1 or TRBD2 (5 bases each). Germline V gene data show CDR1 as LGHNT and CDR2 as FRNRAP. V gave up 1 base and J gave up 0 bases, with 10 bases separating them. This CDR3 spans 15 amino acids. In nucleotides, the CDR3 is TGTGCTAGTGGTTTGGGGGGGTGTCACTCCTACGAGCAGTACTTC. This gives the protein CASGLGGCHSYEQYF.

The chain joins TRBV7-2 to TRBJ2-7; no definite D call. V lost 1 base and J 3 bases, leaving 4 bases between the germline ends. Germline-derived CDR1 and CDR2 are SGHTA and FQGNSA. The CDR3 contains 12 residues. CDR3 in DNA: TGTGCCAGCAGCTTAGAGCGCTACGAGCAGTACTTC. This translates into CASSLERYEQYF.

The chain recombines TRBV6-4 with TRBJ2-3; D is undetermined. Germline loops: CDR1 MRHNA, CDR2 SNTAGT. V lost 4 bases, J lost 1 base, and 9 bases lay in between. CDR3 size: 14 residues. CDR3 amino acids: CASSGETGTDTQYF. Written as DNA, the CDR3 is TGTGCCAGCAGTGGGGAAACGGGCACAGATACGCAGTATTTT.

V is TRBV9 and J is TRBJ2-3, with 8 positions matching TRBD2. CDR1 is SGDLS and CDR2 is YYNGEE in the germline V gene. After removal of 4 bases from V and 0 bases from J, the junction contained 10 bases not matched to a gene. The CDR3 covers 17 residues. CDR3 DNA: TGTGCCAGCAGCCCCCGCCCCCGGGGGGGAAGCACAGATACGCAGTATTTT. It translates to CASSPRPRGGSTDTQYF.

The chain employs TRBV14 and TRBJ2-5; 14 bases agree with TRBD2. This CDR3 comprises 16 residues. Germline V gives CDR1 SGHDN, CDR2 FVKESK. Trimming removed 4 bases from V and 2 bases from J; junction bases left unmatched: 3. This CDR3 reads CASSLGLAGGQETQYF. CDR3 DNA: TGTGCCAGCAGCCTCGGACTAGCGGGAGGACAAGAGACCCAGTACTTC.

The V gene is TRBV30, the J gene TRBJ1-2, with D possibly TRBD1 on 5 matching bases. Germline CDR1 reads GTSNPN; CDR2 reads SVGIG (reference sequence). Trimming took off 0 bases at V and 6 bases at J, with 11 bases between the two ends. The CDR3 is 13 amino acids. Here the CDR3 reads CAWSVGGDHGYTF. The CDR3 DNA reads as TGTGCCTGGAGTGTTGGGGGAGATCATGGCTACACCTTC.

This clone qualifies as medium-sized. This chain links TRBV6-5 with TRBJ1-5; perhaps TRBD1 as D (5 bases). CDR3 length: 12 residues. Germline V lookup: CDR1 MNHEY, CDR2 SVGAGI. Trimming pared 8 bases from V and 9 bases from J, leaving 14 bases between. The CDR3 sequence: CASGTPPGPQHF. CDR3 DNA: TGTGCCAGCGGGACGCCACCTGGGCCCCAGCATTTT.

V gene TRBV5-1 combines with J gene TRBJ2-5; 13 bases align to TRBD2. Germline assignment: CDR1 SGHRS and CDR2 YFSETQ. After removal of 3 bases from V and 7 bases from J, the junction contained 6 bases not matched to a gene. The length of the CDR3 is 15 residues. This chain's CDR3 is CASSSGLAGMGTQYF. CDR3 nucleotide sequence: TGCGCCAGCAGCTCGGGACTAGCGGGGATGGGGACCCAGTACTTC.

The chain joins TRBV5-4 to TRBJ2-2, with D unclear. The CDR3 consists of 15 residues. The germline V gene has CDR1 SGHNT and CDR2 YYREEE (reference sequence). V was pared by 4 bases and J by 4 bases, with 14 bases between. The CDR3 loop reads CASSPPRGTTGELFF. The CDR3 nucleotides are TGTGCCAGCAGCCCACCCAGAGGAACCACCGGGGAGCTGTTTTTT.

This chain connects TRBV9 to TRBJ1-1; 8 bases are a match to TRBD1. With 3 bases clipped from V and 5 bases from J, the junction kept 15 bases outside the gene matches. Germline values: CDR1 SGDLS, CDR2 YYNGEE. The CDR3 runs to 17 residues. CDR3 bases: TGTGCCAGCAGCGCCCGCGCGGCAGGGGGCGTCAAAACTGAAGCTTTCTTT. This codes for CASSARAAGGVKTEAFF.

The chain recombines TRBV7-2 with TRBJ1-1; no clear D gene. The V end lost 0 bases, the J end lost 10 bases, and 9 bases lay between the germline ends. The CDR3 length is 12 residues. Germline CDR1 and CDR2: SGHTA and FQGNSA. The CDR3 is CASSLAAGRAFF. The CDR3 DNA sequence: TGTGCCAGCAGCTTAGCTGCCGGTCGAGCTTTCTTT. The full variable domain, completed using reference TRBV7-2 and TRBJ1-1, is GAGVSQSPSNKVTEKGKDVELRCDPISGHTALYWYRQSLGQGLEFLIYFQGNSAPDKSGLPSDRFSAERTGGSVSTLTIQRTQQEDSAVYLCASSLAAGRAFFGQGTRLTVV.

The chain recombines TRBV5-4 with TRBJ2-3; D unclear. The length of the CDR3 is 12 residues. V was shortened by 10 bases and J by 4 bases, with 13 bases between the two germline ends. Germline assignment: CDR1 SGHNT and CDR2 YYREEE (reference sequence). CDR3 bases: TGTGCCTCTAGAAAGGACGCAGATACGCAGTATTTT. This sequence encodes CASRKDADTQYF.

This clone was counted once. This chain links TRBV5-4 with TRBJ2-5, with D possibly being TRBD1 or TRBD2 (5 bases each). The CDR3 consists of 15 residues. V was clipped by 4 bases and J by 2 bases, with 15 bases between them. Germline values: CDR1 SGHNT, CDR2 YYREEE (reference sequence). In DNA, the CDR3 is TGTGCCAGCAGCCTGGGGACCGGAGAGCAAGAGACCCAGTACTTC. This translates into CASSLGTGEQETQYF.

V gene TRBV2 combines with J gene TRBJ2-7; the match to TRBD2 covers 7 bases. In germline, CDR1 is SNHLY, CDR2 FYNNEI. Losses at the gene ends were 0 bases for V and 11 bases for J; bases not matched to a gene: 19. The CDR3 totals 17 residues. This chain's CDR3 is CASSEAAPRASGNFEYF. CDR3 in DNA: TGTGCCAGCAGTGAAGCGGCCCCCCGCGCTAGCGGAAATTTTGAGTACTTC.

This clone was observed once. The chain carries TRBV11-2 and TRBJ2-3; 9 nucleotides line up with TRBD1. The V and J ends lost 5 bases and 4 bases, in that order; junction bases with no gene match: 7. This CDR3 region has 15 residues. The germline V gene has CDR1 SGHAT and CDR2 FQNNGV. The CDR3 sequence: CASSPGQGGSDTQYF. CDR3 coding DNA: TGTGCCAGCAGCCCGGGACAGGGAGGTTCAGATACGCAGTATTTT.

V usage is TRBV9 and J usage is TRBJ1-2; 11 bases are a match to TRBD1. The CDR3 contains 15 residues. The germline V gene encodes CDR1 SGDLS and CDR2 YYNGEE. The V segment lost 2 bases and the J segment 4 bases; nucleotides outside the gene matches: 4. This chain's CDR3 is CASSVGTGGTYGYTF. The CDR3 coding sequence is TGTGCCAGCAGCGTCGGGACAGGGGGTACCTATGGCTACACCTTC.

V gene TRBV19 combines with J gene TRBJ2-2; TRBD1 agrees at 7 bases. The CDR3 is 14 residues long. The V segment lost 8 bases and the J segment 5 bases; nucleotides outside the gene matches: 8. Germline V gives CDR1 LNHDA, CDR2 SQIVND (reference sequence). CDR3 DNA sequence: TGTGCCAGTGACCCGACAGGGTTGACCGGGGAGCTGTTTTTT. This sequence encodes CASDPTGLTGELFF.

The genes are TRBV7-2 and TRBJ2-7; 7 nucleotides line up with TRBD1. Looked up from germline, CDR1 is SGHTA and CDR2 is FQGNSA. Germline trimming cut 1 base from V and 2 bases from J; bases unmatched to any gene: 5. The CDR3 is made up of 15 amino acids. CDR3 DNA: TGTGCCAGCAGCTTAGTTGGGACAGTCGCCTACGAGCAGTACTTC. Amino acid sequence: CASSLVGTVAYEQYF. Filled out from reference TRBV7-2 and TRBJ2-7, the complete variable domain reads GAGVSQSPSNKVTEKGKDVELRCDPISGHTALYWYRQSLGQGLEFLIYFQGNSAPDKSGLPSDRFSAERTGGSVSTLTIQRTQQEDSAVYLCASSLVGTVAYEQYFGPGTRLTVT.

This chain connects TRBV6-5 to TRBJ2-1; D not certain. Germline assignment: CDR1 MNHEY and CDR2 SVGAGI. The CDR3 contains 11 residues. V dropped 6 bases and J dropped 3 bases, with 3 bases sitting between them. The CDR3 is CASRFYNEQFF. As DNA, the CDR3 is TGTGCCAGCAGGTTCTACAATGAGCAGTTCTTC.